A single sample is the source of the 15 T cell receptor beta chains below, sequenced in a study of HIV-infected patients and healthy controls. All unsorted peripheral T cells were captured because whole blood was used without fractionation. cDNA was made from roughly 500 ng RNA using alpha and beta constant primers. Using multiplexing indices, alpha and beta chain libraries were generated apart by chain-specific third strand synthesis. One entry per CDR3 protein results from TCRdb running MiXCR on the 5' RACE reads. The sample lists about 16,000 distinct CDR3 sequences, roughly 9% seen once, with approximately 5% in the top ten. Sequenced: blood. These receptors all come from an adult in good health.

This clonotype was seen a few times. The rearrangement links TRBV6-5 to TRBJ1-1, with TRBD1 identical over 9 bases. Trimming removed 0 bases from V and 3 bases from J; junction bases left unmatched: 2. This CDR3 spans 15 amino acids. Germline CDR1 reads MNHEY; CDR2 reads SVGAGI. The DNA for the CDR3 is TGTGCCAGCAGTTACTCGCGGACAGGGGACACTGAAGCTTTCTTT. Its translation: CASSYSRTGDTEAFF.

This clonotype was found many times. This chain uses TRBV29-1 with TRBJ2-5, with 8 bases fitting TRBD2. Trimming cost V 4 bases and J 1 base; bases outside gene matches: 5. Germline V gene sequence: CDR1 SQVTM, CDR2 ANQGSEA. The CDR3 has 14 amino acids. CDR3 amino acids: CSVGAGGTQETQYF. The CDR3 coding sequence is TGCAGCGTTGGTGCGGGAGGTACCCAAGAGACCCAGTACTTC.

This clonotype was seen many times. This chain joins TRBV6-1 and TRBJ2-7, with D hard to call. CDR1 MNHNS and CDR2 SASEGT come from the germline V gene. Trimming shortened V by 1 base and J by 3 bases, and 7 bases separated the two germline ends. This CDR3 spans 13 amino acids. The CDR3 sequence is CASSEEAHYEQYV. As DNA, the CDR3 is TGTGCCAGCAGTGAAGAGGCCCACTACGAGCAGTACGTC.

This clonotype showed up just once. A junction end diverges from the germline sequence, so it may reflect a read error. V is TRBV19 and J is TRBJ2-3; TRBD2 matches at 7 bases. This CDR3 has 17 residues. From germline, CDR1 is LNHDA and CDR2 SQIVND (reference sequence). CDR3 DNA: TGTGCCAGTAGTACCCCGGGCGGGAGCCATCCCACAGGTACGCAGTATTTT. Translation gives CASSTPGGSHPTGTQYF.

This clonotype was found many times. The V gene is TRBV29-1, the J gene TRBJ2-3; D might be TRBD2 (5 bases). From germline, CDR1 is SQVTM and CDR2 ANQGSEA. V was pared by 7 bases and J by 4 bases, with 18 bases between. The CDR3 has 14 residues. CDR3 in amino acids: CSALPRGWADTQYF. The CDR3 DNA follows: TGCAGCGCCCTCCCTCGAGGGTGGGCAGATACGCAGTATTTT.

This clonotype was observed many times. The genes are TRBV20-1 and TRBJ1-5; D gene uncertain. V was trimmed by 3 bases and J by 4 bases, leaving 10 bases between them. Germline V gene sequence: CDR1 DFQATT, CDR2 SNEGSKA (reference sequence). The CDR3 runs 13 residues. CDR3 protein: CSASKRLNQPQHF. For the CDR3, the DNA is TGCAGTGCTAGTAAGAGGCTTAATCAGCCCCAGCATTTT.

This clonotype appeared many times. The V call is TRBV5-1, the J call TRBJ2-3, with 14 bases matching TRBD2. The CDR3 sequence is 16 residues long. Germline V gene lookup returns CDR1 SGHRS and CDR2 YFSETQ. V gave up 0 bases and J gave up 7 bases; unmatched junction bases: 4. Written as DNA, the CDR3 is TGCGCCAGCAGCTTGGGACTAGCGGGAGGGCCATATACGCAGTATTTT. It specifies CASSLGLAGGPYTQYF.

There are many counts of this clonotype. This chain links TRBV5-1 with TRBJ2-7; the D gene is possibly TRBD1 (5 bases). In germline, CDR1 is SGHRS, CDR2 YFSETQ. Trimming pared 1 base from V and 2 bases from J, leaving 13 bases between. This CDR3 is 15 amino acids long. The CDR3 reads CASSLLQEIPYEQYF. The CDR3 DNA reads as TGCGCCAGCAGCTTGTTACAGGAAATTCCCTACGAGCAGTACTTC.

The sample holds many counts of this clonotype. The CDR3 spells CASSVPPDTQYF. CDR3 DNA: TGTGCCAGCAGCGTACCGCCAGATACGCAGTATTTT. The chain has TRBV9 and TRBJ2-3, with no clear D. This CDR3 is 12 amino acids long. Germline values: CDR1 SGDLS, CDR2 YYNGEE. The V end lost 1 base, the J end lost 4 bases, and 4 bases lay between the germline ends.

In this sample, this clonotype turned up many times. V is TRBV19 and J is TRBJ2-3, with D unclear. Germline loops: CDR1 LNHDA, CDR2 SQIVND (reference sequence). This CDR3 is 10 amino acids long. Trimming removed 10 bases at V and 4 bases at J, with 6 bases between. CDR3: CATSADTQYF. CDR3 DNA: TGTGCCACAAGCGCAGATACGCAGTATTTT.

The V call is TRBV29-1, the J call TRBJ2-7, with TRBD1 as a possible D gene (5 bases). The ends were cut back, 1 base at V and 5 bases at J, with 15 bases in the middle. CDR1 and CDR2 (germline): SQVTM, ANQGSEA. This CDR3 is built from 14 residues. CDR3 in amino acids: CSVEVGASSNEQYF. In DNA, the CDR3 is TGCAGCGTTGAAGTTGGGGCAAGTAGCAACGAGCAGTACTTC.

This clonotype has at least ten counts. This chain joins TRBV7-2 and TRBJ2-6; D unclear. The CDR3 extends over 15 amino acids. V dropped 1 base and J dropped 0 bases, with 4 bases sitting between them. Germline CDR1 SGHTA, CDR2 FQGNSA. This CDR3 is CASSLESSGANVLTF. CDR3 nucleotide sequence: TGTGCCAGCAGCTTAGAGTCCTCTGGGGCCAACGTCCTGACTTTC. The complete variable domain, with remaining parts taken from reference TRBV7-2 and TRBJ2-6, reads GAGVSQSPSNKVTEKGKDVELRCDPISGHTALYWYRQSLGQGLEFLIYFQGNSAPDKSGLPSDRFSAERTGGSVSTLTIQRTQQEDSAVYLCASSLESSGANVLTFGAGSRLTVL.

Within the sample, this clonotype is medium-sized (0.01 to 0.1%). The chain has TRBV20-1 and TRBJ1-2; D is ambiguous. The V end lost 0 bases, the J end lost 4 bases, and 12 bases lay between the germline ends. Germline CDR1 is DFQATT and CDR2 is SNEGSKA (reference sequence). This CDR3 is 14 amino acids long. The CDR3 loop reads CSARDLGRTYGYTF. The DNA for the CDR3 is TGCAGTGCTAGAGATCTCGGTCGTACCTATGGCTACACCTTC.

This clonotype occurred many times. The chain combines TRBV23-1 with TRBJ2-3; D remains unclear. TRBV23-1 is designated an ORF whose function remains uncertain. The CDR3 loop spans 17 amino acids. V lost 7 bases and J lost 2, with 22 bases in between. CDR3 bases: TGCGCCAGCAAACCGATATCGCGTCCCCACACCACAGATACGCAGTATTTT. Its translation: CASKPISRPHTTDTQYF.

This clonotype has at least ten counts. This chain connects TRBV2 to TRBJ2-7; TRBD2 aligns across 10 bases. Trimming removed 6 bases from V and 4 bases from J; junction bases left unmatched: 3. Germline CDR1 SNHLY, CDR2 FYNNEI. The CDR3 sequence is 13 residues long. The CDR3 sequence: CASSASGSYEQYV. CDR3 bases: TGTGCCAGCAGCGCTAGCGGGAGTTACGAGCAGTACGTC.